These T cell receptor beta chains were read from a single sample in a study of Graves' ophthalmopathy and Graves' hyperthyroidism. MiXCR, run by TCRdb on the multiplex PCR reads, gives a single entry per CDR3 protein. Of around 1,200,000 distinct CDR3 sequences in the sample, 36% were seen once. Sequencing input: peripheral blood or thyroid tissue (not recorded which). These receptors came from an adult man with Graves' hyperthyroidism. Each CDR3 is given with its conserved first and last residue. A D gene is named only where the DNA matches it firmly. Size is omitted from some rows. Given values are once, few, many or a class for expanded clones.

CDR3 length: 13; J gene: TRBJ2-7; D gene: NA; V gene: TRBV18; clone size: NA; CDR3 protein: CASSRTNPYEQYF; CDR3 DNA: TGTGCCAGCTCACGCACTAACCCCTACGAGCAGTACTTC
CDR3 length: 16; J gene: TRBJ2-6; D gene: NA; V gene: TRBV7-8; clone size: NA; CDR3 protein: CASRGQGQAGANVLTF; CDR3 DNA: TGTGCCAGCCGCGGTCAGGGGCAGGCTGGGGCCAACGTCCTGACTTTC
CDR3 length: 13; J gene: TRBJ1-1; D gene: TRBD1; V gene: TRBV4-1; clone size: few; CDR3 protein: CASSRTGANEAFF; CDR3 DNA: TGCGCCAGCAGCCGCACAGGGGCCAATGAAGCTTTCTTT
CDR3 length: 15; J gene: TRBJ1-1; D gene: TRBD1; V gene: TRBV24-1; clone size: NA; CDR3 protein: CATSEAGTANTEAFF; CDR3 DNA: TGTGCCACCAGTGAGGCCGGGACAGCGAACACTGAAGCTTTCTTT
CDR3 length: 16; J gene: TRBJ1-4; D gene: NA; V gene: TRBV5-1; clone size: many; CDR3 protein: CASSPPNGPDREKLFF; CDR3 DNA: TGCGCCAGCAGCCCCCCCAACGGACCCGACCGCGAAAAACTGTTTTTT
CDR3 length: 16; J gene: TRBJ2-5; D gene: NA; V gene: TRBV25-1; clone size: many; CDR3 protein: CASSESSLSGPETQYF; CDR3 DNA: TGTGCCAGCAGTGAATCGAGTCTTTCAGGGCCAGAGACCCAGTACTTC
CDR3 length: 12; J gene: TRBJ2-7; D gene: NA; V gene: TRBV13; clone size: many; CDR3 protein: CASSEGGQRQYF; CDR3 DNA: TGTGCCAGCAGTGAAGGGGGACAAAGGCAGTACTTC
CDR3 length: 14; J gene: TRBJ1-6; D gene: NA; V gene: TRBV5-1; clone size: many; CDR3 protein: CASSFAGAKSPLHF; CDR3 DNA: TGCGCCAGCAGCTTCGCGGGGGCAAAGTCACCCCTCCACTTT
CDR3 length: 14; J gene: TRBJ1-2; D gene: NA; V gene: TRBV15; clone size: NA; CDR3 protein: CATSSFGRASGYTF; CDR3 DNA: TGTGCCACCAGCAGCTTTGGCAGGGCGTCTGGCTACACCTTC
CDR3 length: 14; J gene: TRBJ1-2; D gene: TRBD1; V gene: TRBV12-3/TRBV12-4; clone size: few; CDR3 protein: CASRGDREWDGYTF; CDR3 DNA: TGTGCCAGCAGGGGGGACAGGGAGTGGGATGGCTACACCTTC
CDR3 length: 14; J gene: TRBJ1-2; D gene: NA; V gene: TRBV6-5; clone size: few; CDR3 protein: CASSYSRKSYGYTF; CDR3 DNA: TGTGCCAGCAGTTACTCGAGGAAGAGCTATGGCTACACCTTC
CDR3 length: 13; J gene: TRBJ1-1; D gene: TRBD1; V gene: TRBV7-9; clone size: NA; CDR3 protein: CASSPQGVYGAFF; CDR3 DNA: TGTGCCAGCAGCCCGCAGGGGGTATACGGAGCTTTCTTT
CDR3 length: 19; J gene: TRBJ1-6; D gene: NA; V gene: TRBV4-1; clone size: many; CDR3 protein: CASSQAPGPMSSYNSPLHF; CDR3 DNA: TGCGCCAGCAGCCAAGCTCCGGGGCCAATGAGCTCCTATAATTCACCCCTCCACTTT
CDR3 length: 15; J gene: TRBJ1-5; D gene: NA; V gene: TRBV4-3; clone size: few; CDR3 protein: CASSQDGIANQPQHF; CDR3 DNA: TGCGCCAGCAGCCAAGACGGGATCGCCAATCAGCCCCAGCATTTT
CDR3 length: 13; J gene: TRBJ2-7; D gene: NA; V gene: TRBV4-3; clone size: few; CDR3 protein: CASSPEQGAEQYF; CDR3 DNA: TGCGCCAGCAGCCCCGAACAGGGTGCCGAGCAGTACTTC
CDR3 length: 14; J gene: TRBJ2-5; D gene: NA; V gene: TRBV20-1; clone size: NA; CDR3 protein: CSARGSVRTGTQYF; CDR3 DNA: TGCAGTGCTAGAGGATCAGTAAGAACCGGGACCCAGTACTTC
CDR3 length: 15; J gene: TRBJ1-2; D gene: NA; V gene: TRBV18; clone size: NA; CDR3 protein: CASSPYDRRAFGYTF; CDR3 DNA: TGTGCCAGCTCTCCTTATGACAGGCGGGCTTTTGGCTACACCTTC
CDR3 length: 18; J gene: TRBJ2-7; D gene: TRBD2; V gene: TRBV4-2; clone size: NA; CDR3 protein: CASSQDLHLAGHSYEQYF; CDR3 DNA: TGTGCCAGCAGCCAAGATTTACATCTAGCGGGGCACTCCTACGAGCAGTACTTC
CDR3 length: 13; J gene: TRBJ1-6; D gene: NA; V gene: TRBV24-1; clone size: NA; CDR3 protein: CAPRRRGNSPLHF; CDR3 DNA: TGTGCCCCGAGGCGGAGGGGTAATTCACCCCTCCACTTT
CDR3 length: 19; J gene: TRBJ1-5; D gene: NA; V gene: TRBV28; clone size: few; CDR3 protein: CASSASWALRSNSNQPQHF; CDR3 DNA: TGTGCCAGCAGCGCCTCGTGGGCCCTGCGTAGTAATAGCAATCAGCCCCAGCATTTT
CDR3 length: 16; J gene: TRBJ2-5; D gene: TRBD2; V gene: TRBV7-9; clone size: many; CDR3 protein: CASSLRSGRAGETQYF; CDR3 DNA: TGTGCCAGCAGCTTAAGGAGCGGGAGGGCCGGGGAGACCCAGTACTTC